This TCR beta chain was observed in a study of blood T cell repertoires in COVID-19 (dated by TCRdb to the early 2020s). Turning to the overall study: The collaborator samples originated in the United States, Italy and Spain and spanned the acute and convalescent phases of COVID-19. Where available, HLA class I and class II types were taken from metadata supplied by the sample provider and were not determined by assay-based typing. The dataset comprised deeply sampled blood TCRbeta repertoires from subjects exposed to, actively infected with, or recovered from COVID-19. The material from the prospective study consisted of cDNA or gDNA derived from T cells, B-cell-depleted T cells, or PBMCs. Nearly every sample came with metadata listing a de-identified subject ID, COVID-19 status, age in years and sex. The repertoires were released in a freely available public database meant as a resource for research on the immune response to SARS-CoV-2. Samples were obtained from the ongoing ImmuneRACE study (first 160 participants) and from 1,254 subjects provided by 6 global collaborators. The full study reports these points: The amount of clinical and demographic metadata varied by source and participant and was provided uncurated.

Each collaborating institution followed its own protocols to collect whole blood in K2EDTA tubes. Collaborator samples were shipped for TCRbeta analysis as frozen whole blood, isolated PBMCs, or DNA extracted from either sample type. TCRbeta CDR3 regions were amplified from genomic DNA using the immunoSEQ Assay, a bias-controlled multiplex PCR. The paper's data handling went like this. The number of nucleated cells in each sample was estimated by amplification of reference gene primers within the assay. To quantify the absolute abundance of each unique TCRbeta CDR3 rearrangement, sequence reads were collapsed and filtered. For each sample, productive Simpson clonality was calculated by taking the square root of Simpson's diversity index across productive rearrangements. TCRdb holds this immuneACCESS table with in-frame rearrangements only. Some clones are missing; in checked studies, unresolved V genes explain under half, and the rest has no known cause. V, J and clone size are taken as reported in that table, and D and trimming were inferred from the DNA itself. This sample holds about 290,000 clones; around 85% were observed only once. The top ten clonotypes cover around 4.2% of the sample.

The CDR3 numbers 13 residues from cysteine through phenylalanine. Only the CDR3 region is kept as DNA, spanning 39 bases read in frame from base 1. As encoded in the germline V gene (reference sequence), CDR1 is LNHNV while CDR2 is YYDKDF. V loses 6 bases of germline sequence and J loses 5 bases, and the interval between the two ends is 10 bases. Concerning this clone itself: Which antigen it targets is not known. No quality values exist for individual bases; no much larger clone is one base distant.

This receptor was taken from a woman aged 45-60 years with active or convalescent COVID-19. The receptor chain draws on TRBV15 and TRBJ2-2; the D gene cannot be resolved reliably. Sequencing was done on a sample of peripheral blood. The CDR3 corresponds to CATSTPGTGELFF. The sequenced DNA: TGTGCCACCAGTACCCCGGGTACCGGGGAGCTGTTTTTT.